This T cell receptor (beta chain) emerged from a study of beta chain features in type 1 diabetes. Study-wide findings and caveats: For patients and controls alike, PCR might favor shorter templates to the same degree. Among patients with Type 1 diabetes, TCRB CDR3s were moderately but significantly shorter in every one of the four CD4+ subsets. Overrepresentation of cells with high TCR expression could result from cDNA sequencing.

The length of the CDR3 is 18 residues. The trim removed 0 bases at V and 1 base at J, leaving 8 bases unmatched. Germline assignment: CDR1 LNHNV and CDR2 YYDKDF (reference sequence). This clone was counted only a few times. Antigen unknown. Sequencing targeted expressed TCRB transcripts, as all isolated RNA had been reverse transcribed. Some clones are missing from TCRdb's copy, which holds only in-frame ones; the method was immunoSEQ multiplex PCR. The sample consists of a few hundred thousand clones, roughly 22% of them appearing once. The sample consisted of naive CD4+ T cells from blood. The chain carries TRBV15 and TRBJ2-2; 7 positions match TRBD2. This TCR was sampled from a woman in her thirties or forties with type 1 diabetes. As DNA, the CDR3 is TGTGCCACCAGCAGAGATTTCGGGGCTAGCGGGAACACCGGGGAGCTGTTTTTT. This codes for CATSRDFGASGNTGELFF.